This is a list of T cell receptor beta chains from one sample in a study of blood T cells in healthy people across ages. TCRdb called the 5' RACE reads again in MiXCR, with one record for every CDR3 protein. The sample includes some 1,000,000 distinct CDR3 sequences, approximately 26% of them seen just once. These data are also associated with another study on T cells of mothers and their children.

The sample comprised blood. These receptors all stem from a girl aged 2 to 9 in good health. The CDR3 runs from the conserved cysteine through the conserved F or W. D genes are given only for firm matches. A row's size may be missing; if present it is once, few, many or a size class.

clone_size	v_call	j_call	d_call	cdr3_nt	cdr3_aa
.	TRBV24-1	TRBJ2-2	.	TGTGCCACCAGTGATTTCCACACCGGGGAGCTGTTTTTT	CATSDFHTGELFF
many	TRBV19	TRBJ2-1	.	TGTGCCAGTAGTAGGAGGGGGTCATACAATGAGCAGTTCTTC	CASSRRGSYNEQFF
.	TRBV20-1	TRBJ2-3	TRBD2	TGCAGTGCTAGGGGTAGCGGGTTTATCACAGATACGCAGTATTTT	CSARGSGFITDTQYF
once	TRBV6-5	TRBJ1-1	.	TGTGCCAGCAGTTCCCCCCCGGATGAAGCTTTCTTT	CASSSPPDEAFF
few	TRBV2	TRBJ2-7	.	TGTGCCAGTTTTCGGGCCTCTAACTACGAGCAGCACTTC	CASFRASNYEQHF
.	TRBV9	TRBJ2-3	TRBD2	TGTGCCAGCAGCGCAACACTAGCGACAGATACGCAGTATTTT	CASSATLATDTQYF
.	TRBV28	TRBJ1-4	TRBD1	TGTGCCAGCAGCTACCTATACGGACAGGAGCTCGTCTCGGCGGGAAAACTGTTTTTT	CASSYLYGQELVSAGKLFF
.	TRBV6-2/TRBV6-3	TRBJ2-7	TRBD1	TGTGCCAGCAGTTACTCGACAGGGGTACTTCCCCGTAACGAGCAGTACTTC	CASSYSTGVLPRNEQYF
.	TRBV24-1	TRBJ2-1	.	TGTGCCACCAGTGATCCCGTGGGGGGTGAGTCTGGCAATGAGCAGTTCTTC	CATSDPVGGESGNEQFF
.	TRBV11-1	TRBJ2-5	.	TGTGCCAGCAGCTTTAGGGGAGAGTCGCACGCAGAGACCCAGTACTTC	CASSFRGESHAETQYF
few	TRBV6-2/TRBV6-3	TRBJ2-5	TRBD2	TGTGCCAGCTCCCTCCGGGGGGGCTGGAAGACCCAGTACTTC	CASSLRGGWKTQYF
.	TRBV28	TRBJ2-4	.	TGTGCCAGCAGTTTATTTTATGGGGGGGACACCAAAAACATTCAGTACTTC	CASSLFYGGDTKNIQYF
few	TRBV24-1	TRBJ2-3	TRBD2	TGTGCCACCAGTGTTTTAGCGGGGGGCACAGATACGCAGTATTTT	CATSVLAGGTDTQYF
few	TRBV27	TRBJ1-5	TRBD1	TGTGCCAGCAGTCGACAGGGTAGGTATCAGCCCCAGCATTTT	CASSRQGRYQPQHF
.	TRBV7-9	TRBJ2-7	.	TGTGCCAGCAGCCATGGGGACACCTCCTACGAGCAGTACTTC	CASSHGDTSYEQYF
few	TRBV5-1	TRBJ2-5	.	TGCGCCAGCAGCTTGGGACCGACAGGACGAATAGAGACCCAGTACTTC	CASSLGPTGRIETQYF
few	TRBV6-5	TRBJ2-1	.	TGTGCCAGCAGTTACTCGGAGTTCGGTGAGCAGTTCTTC	CASSYSEFGEQFF
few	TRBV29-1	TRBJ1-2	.	TGCAGCGCTCGGGGGGCAATAGGGTATGGCTACACCTTC	CSARGAIGYGYTF
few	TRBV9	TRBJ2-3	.	TGTGCCAGCAGCGTACCGAGGGACGCAGATACGCAGTATTTT	CASSVPRDADTQYF
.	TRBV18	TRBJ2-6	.	TGTGCCAGCTCACCACCTACTGGGGCCAACGTCCTGACTTTC	CASSPPTGANVLTF
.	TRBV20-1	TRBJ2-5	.	TGCAGTATAACGGGAATCCCGGAGGTAGAGACCCAGTACTTC	CSITGIPEVETQYF
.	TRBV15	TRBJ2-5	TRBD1	TGTGCCACCAGCACCCCAACAGGGGGCTTGTATATTCGGGAGACCCAGTACTTC	CATSTPTGGLYIRETQYF
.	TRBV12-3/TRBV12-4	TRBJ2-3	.	TGTGCCAGCAGTTTATTGGAATCAGATACGCAGTATTTT	CASSLLESDTQYF
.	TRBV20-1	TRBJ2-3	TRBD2	TGCAGTGCTAGAGATCGTCAGCGGGAGAGTGCAGATACGCAGTATTTT	CSARDRQRESADTQYF
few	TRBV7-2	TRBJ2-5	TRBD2	TGTGCCAGCAGGCGAGGGGAGGGCCGAGGGGAGACCCAGTACTTC	CASRRGEGRGETQYF
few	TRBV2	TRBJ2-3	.	TGTGCCAGCAGTGAACGAACTCTCACAGATACGCAGTATTTT	CASSERTLTDTQYF
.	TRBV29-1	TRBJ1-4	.	TGCAGCGCCGCCCGGGGTTACAATGAAAAACTGTTTTTT	CSAARGYNEKLFF
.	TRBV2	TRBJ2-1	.	TGTGCCAGCAGTGAATACGGAGGGTACAATGAGCAATTCTTC	CASSEYGGYNEQFF
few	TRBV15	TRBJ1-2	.	TGTGCCACCAGCAGAGATCTACGGGACTATGGCTACACCTTC	CATSRDLRDYGYTF
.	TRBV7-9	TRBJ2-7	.	TGTGCAATCACGAACCGGACCGGCCTGAGGGAGCAGTACTTC	CAITNRTGLREQYF
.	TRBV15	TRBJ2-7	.	TGTGCCACCAGCAGGCTAGCGCCGTACGAGCAGTACTTC	CATSRLAPYEQYF
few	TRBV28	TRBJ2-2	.	TGTGCCAGCATGGAGTTGAACACCGGGGAGCTGTTTTTT	CASMELNTGELFF
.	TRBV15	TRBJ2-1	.	TGTGCCACCAGCATTCCGAGGGTCCCCTACAATGAGCAGTTCTTC	CATSIPRVPYNEQFF
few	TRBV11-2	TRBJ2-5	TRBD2	TGTGCCAGCAGCAGCCCATCATCTCATGCGGGAGCACGGGAGACCCAGTACTTC	CASSSPSSHAGARETQYF
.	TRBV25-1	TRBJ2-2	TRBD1	TGTGCCACCCCAGGGACAGGAGGGACCGGGGAGCTGTTTTTT	CATPGTGGTGELFF
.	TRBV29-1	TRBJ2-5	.	TGCAGCGTTGAGGGACTGCCCCAAGAGACCCAGTACTTC	CSVEGLPQETQYF
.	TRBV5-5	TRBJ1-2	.	TGTGCCAGCAGATCCGAAGGTACATATGGCTACACCTTC	CASRSEGTYGYTF
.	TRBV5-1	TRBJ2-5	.	TGCGCCAGCAGCTTTGAGAGGGGACGGACTGAGGTCCAGTACTTC	CASSFERGRTEVQYF
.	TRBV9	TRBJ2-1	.	TGTGCCAGCAGCGTGAGTGCACTGGATGAGCAGTTCTTC	CASSVSALDEQFF
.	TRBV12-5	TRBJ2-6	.	TGTGCTAGTGGTTTAGGGGAGACTGGGGCCAACGTCCTGACTTTC	CASGLGETGANVLTF
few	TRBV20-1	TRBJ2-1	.	TGCAGTGCGGTACGTCGTGGGGATGAGCAGTTCTTC	CSAVRRGDEQFF
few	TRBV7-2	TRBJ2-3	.	TGTGCCAGCAGCTTGGAGGGAACCAGGACAGATACGCAGTATTTT	CASSLEGTRTDTQYF
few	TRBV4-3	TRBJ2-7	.	TGCGCCAGCAGCCAAGCGGTGGGGGCCTACGAGCAGTACTTC	CASSQAVGAYEQYF
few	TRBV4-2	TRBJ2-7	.	TGTGCCAGCAGCGAAACACTAGGGCGGTACGAGCAGTACTTC	CASSETLGRYEQYF
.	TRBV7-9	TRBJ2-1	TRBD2	TGTTCCAGCAGCTTAGAACTAGCGGGGCCCTACAATGAGCAGTTCTTC	CSSSLELAGPYNEQFF
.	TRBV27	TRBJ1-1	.	TGTGCCAGCAGACTGGCTGAGACGGTGAACACTGAAGCTTTCTTT	CASRLAETVNTEAFF
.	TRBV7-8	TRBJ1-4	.	TGTGCCAGCAGCTCACGGGCCCTTAATGAAAAACTGTTTTTT	CASSSRALNEKLFF
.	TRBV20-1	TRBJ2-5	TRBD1	TGCAGTGCTCCGACAGGGTCCGAGACCCAGTACTTC	CSAPTGSETQYF
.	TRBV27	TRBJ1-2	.	TGTGCCAGCAGTTTAAAGGGGTCTAACTATGGCTACACCTTC	CASSLKGSNYGYTF
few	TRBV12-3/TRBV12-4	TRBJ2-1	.	TGTGCCAGCAGTTTGCAAAACTACAATGAGCAGTTCTTC	CASSLQNYNEQFF
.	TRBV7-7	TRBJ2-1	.	TGTGCTAGCAGCGTCACAGTACACAATGAGCAGTTCTTC	CASSVTVHNEQFF
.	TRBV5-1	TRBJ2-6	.	TGCGCCAGCGGCCCGACGAGTGGGGCCAACGTCCTGACTTTC	CASGPTSGANVLTF
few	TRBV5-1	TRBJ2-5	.	TGCGCCAGCAGCTTGGAACAGGGTAAAGAGACCCAGTACTTC	CASSLEQGKETQYF
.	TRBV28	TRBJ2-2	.	TGTGCCAGCAGTTTACGAACCTACACCGGGGAGCTGTTTTTT	CASSLRTYTGELFF
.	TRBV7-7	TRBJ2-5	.	TGTGCTAGCAGCTTAGGGACAAATTCGGGACTAGAGACCCAGTACTTC	CASSLGTNSGLETQYF